The 14 T cell receptor beta chains below come from one sample, sequenced in a study of cytomegalovirus exposure and HLA in healthy donors. The data were produced by immunoSEQ multiplex PCR, yet TCRdb's version contains in-frame clones alone and is incomplete. The sample shows 250,000 to 400,000 clones, about 85% of them seen only once. Sequencing was done on a sample of PBMCs. These receptors came from a woman aged 25 to 39 in good health and CMV-seropositive.

This sequence joins TRBV19 and TRBJ1-5, with a tentative D call TRBD1 (5 bases). The V and J ends lost 6 bases and 1 base respectively, with 16 bases between them. This CDR3 has 16 amino acids. Germline V gives CDR1 LNHDA, CDR2 SQIVND (reference sequence). CDR3 sequence (DNA): TGTGCCAGTAGCAAAATGCAGGGAGGGAGCAATCAGCCCCAGCATTTT. Its protein product is CASSKMQGGSNQPQHF.

This chain links TRBV7-8 with TRBJ2-1; unclear D gene. Per the germline V gene, CDR1 is SGHVS and CDR2 is FQNEAQ. V lost 5 bases to trimming and J lost 8 bases, with 7 bases between them. The CDR3 length is 11 residues. The CDR3 region has the DNA TGTGCCAGCAGCCCCAATTATGAGCAGTTCTTC. This encodes CASSPNYEQFF.

The chain employs TRBV5-1 and TRBJ2-1, with 7 bases identical to TRBD1. Germline CDR1 SGHRS, CDR2 YFSETQ. This CDR3 spans 15 amino acids. With 4 bases clipped from V and 6 bases from J, the junction kept 10 bases outside the gene matches. The CDR3 loop is CASSKGAGRANEQFF. CDR3 DNA sequence: TGCGCCAGCAGCAAGGGGGCAGGGCGGGCCAATGAGCAGTTCTTC.

In DNA, the CDR3 is TGTGCCAGTAGTAACTCCGGAGTGGGGGATACGCAGTATTTT. It specifies CASSNSGVGDTQYF. The chain combines TRBV19 with TRBJ2-3; D is uncertain. Looked up from germline, CDR1 is LNHDA and CDR2 is SQIVND (reference sequence). Trimming shortened V by 4 bases and J by 6 bases, and 14 bases separated the two germline ends. This CDR3 has 14 residues.

V is TRBV28 and J is TRBJ1-5; no definite D call. The V gene lost 7 bases and the J gene lost 5 bases, with 12 bases spanning the gap. Per germline, CDR1 MDHEN and CDR2 SYDVKM. CDR3 length equals 13 residues. CDR3 protein: CASNRRAYQPQHF. The CDR3 bases are TGTGCCAGCAATCGTCGAGCCTATCAGCCCCAGCATTTT.

The chain employs TRBV11-2 and TRBJ1-2; weak D call: TRBD1 (5 bases). This CDR3 spans 14 amino acids. The germline V gene encodes CDR1 SGHAT and CDR2 FQNNGV. The V end was cut by 1 base, the J end by 4 bases, with 10 bases between. Written as DNA, the CDR3 is TGTGCCAGCAGCTTAGGTCCGGGACCCTATGGCTACACCTTC. Translated, it gives CASSLGPGPYGYTF.

The rearrangement joins TRBV28 to TRBJ1-2; a weak D match, TRBD1 (6 bases). Trimming took 2 bases from V and 7 from J, leaving 11 bases between them. Germline CDR1 and CDR2: MDHEN and SYDVKM. The CDR3 sequence is 13 residues long. This CDR3 reads CASSLGGAGGYTF. CDR3 nucleotide sequence: TGTGCCAGCAGTTTAGGGGGGGCGGGTGGCTACACCTTC.

This chain uses TRBV6-4 with TRBJ2-6; D unclear. The CDR3 extends over 14 amino acids. The germline V gene encodes CDR1 MRHNA and CDR2 SNTAGT. V dropped 2 bases and J dropped 0 bases, with 2 bases sitting between them. This chain's CDR3 is CASSDNSGANVLTF. CDR3 nucleotides: TGTGCCAGCAGTGACAACTCTGGGGCCAACGTCCTGACTTTC.

The rearrangement joins TRBV10-3 to TRBJ2-2, with 7 bases that match TRBD1. CDR3 length: 15 residues. Germline V lookup: CDR1 ENHRY, CDR2 SYGVKD. The trim removed 2 bases at V and 4 bases at J, leaving 4 bases unmatched. For the CDR3, the DNA is TGTGCCATCAGTGAGGGGACAGATTTCACCGGGGAGCTGTTTTTT. Translated, it gives CAISEGTDFTGELFF.

V usage is TRBV4-3 and J usage is TRBJ2-1, with 15 bases aligning to TRBD2. After removal of 0 bases from V and 6 bases from J, the junction contained 12 bases not matched to a gene. The germline V gene has CDR1 LGHNA and CDR2 YSLEER. This CDR3 has 20 residues. The CDR3 coding sequence is TGCGCCAGCAGCCAAGACCGAAACCACCCGGGACTAGCGGGAGGCAATGAGCAGTTCTTC. Amino acids: CASSQDRNHPGLAGGNEQFF.

The chain uses TRBV5-6 and TRBJ1-4; D uncertain. CDR1 SGHDT and CDR2 YYEEEE come from the germline V gene. The CDR3 runs to 14 residues. V lost 0 bases, J lost 4 bases, and 7 bases lay in between. In DNA form, the CDR3 reads TGTGCCAGCAGCTTGGCAGCGCTTAATGAAAAACTGTTTTTT. This translates into CASSLAALNEKLFF.

The rearrangement joins TRBV27 to TRBJ2-7; 9 nucleotides align to TRBD2. Germline V CDR1 and CDR2: MNHEY, SMNVEV (reference sequence). CDR3 size: 14 residues. The V segment lost 4 bases and the J segment 0 bases; nucleotides outside the gene matches: 1. This chain's CDR3 is CASSWTSVSYEQYF. The CDR3 nucleotides are TGTGCCAGCAGTTGGACTAGCGTCTCCTACGAGCAGTACTTC.

The gene calls are TRBV28 and TRBJ1-3; D not resolved. This CDR3 has 16 amino acids. Germline assignment: CDR1 MDHEN and CDR2 SYDVKM. The V gene lost 6 bases and the J gene lost 0 bases, with 15 bases spanning the gap. The CDR3 DNA follows: TGTGCCAGCAGCCTTCCCTGGAATCGCTCTGGAAACACCATATATTTT. This codes for CASSLPWNRSGNTIYF.

This chain joins TRBV2 and TRBJ2-1; 10 bases agree with TRBD1. Per the germline V gene, CDR1 is SNHLY and CDR2 is FYNNEI. V trimming: 5 bases; J trimming: 0 bases; junction bases outside the gene matches: 13. The CDR3 runs to 19 residues. The CDR3 nucleotides read TGTGCCAGCAGTACCTCTTCCTCGGGACAGGGGAGCTCCTACAATGAGCAGTTCTTC. Amino acid sequence: CASSTSSSGQGSSYNEQFF.